A single sample gave rise to the 9 T cell receptor beta chains below, sequenced in a study of early T cells in non-severe SARS-CoV-2 infection. Each CDR3 protein gets one entry after TCRdb re-called the 5' RACE reads with MiXCR. Of approximately 98,000 distinct CDR3 sequences listed, around an eighth are singletons. The specimen was whole blood. Receptors were obtained from an adult who was a healthcare worker with PCR-confirmed SARS-CoV-2 infection or an uninfected control (not recorded which).

The V and J genes are TRBV18 and TRBJ2-1; 7 nucleotides match TRBD1. Trimming cost V 2 bases and J 5 bases; bases outside gene matches: 3. CDR3 length: 14 residues. Germline CDR1 KGHSH, CDR2 LQKENI. CDR3 residues: CASSPDRADNEQFF. The CDR3 DNA is TGTGCCAGCTCACCAGACAGGGCCGACAATGAGCAGTTCTTC.

This clonotype was seen a few times. The chain is built from TRBV6-2 or TRBV6-3 and TRBJ2-2; D call uncertain. V shed 7 bases and J shed 6 bases, with 12 bases lying between them. CDR1 MNHEY and CDR2 SVGEGT come from the germline V gene. There are 13 residues in the CDR3. Here the CDR3 reads CASNELPAGELFF. The CDR3 DNA is TGTGCCAGCAACGAACTCCCGGCCGGGGAGCTGTTTTTT.

Only a few counts were recorded for this clonotype. The rearrangement links TRBV27 to TRBJ2-6, with D uncertain. The CDR3 consists of 12 residues. Trimming removed 5 bases at V and 4 bases at J, with 3 bases between. The germline V gene encodes CDR1 MNHEY and CDR2 SMNVEV (reference sequence). The CDR3 sequence: CASSRGANVLTF. CDR3 bases: TGTGCCAGCAGTAGGGGGGCCAACGTCCTGACTTTC.

This clonotype was counted at least ten times. The chain couples TRBV5-4 to TRBJ2-2; 8 nucleotides align to TRBD2. Trimming took 4 bases from V and 4 from J; bases not matched to a gene: 6. The CDR3 covers 15 residues. Germline V gives CDR1 SGHNT, CDR2 YYREEE (reference sequence). Written as DNA, the CDR3 is TGTGCCAGCAGCACGGGACTAGTTAGCACCGGGGAGCTGTTTTTT. It translates to CASSTGLVSTGELFF.

In this sample, this clonotype turned up a few times. This chain uses TRBV5-1 with TRBJ2-7; TRBD2 aligns across 7 bases. V lost 0 bases to trimming and J lost 2 bases; unmatched junction nucleotides: 8. Germline assignment: CDR1 SGHRS and CDR2 YFSETQ. The CDR3 runs to 16 residues. The CDR3 region has the DNA TGCGCCAGCAGCTTGGGTGGGCTAGCGGTAACCTACGAGCAGTACTTC. Protein: CASSLGGLAVTYEQYF.

The rearrangement joins TRBV5-1 to TRBJ2-7; 13 positions agree with TRBD2. Germline lookup yields CDR1 SGHRS and CDR2 YFSETQ. With 6 bases clipped from V and 7 bases from J, the junction kept 10 bases outside the gene matches. This CDR3 comprises 15 residues. CDR3 coding DNA: TGCGCCAGCACCCAGACTAGCGGGAGGTCGCAAGAGCAGTACTTC. It encodes CASTQTSGRSQEQYF.

This clonotype was observed a few times. The chain links TRBV18 to TRBJ2-3; possibly TRBD2 for D (7 bases). Germline V gene data show CDR1 as KGHSH and CDR2 as LQKENI. V was shortened by 3 bases and J by 2 bases, with 15 bases between the two germline ends. The CDR3 consists of 16 residues. CDR3 sequence (DNA): TGTGCCAGCTCACCTCCGGGGGGCGGATCCACAGATACGCAGTATTTT. It yields the protein CASSPPGGGSTDTQYF.

The chain uses TRBV10-3 and TRBJ2-5; 7 bases fit TRBD1. This CDR3 contains 12 residues. From germline, CDR1 is ENHRY and CDR2 SYGVKD. Trimming removed 10 bases from V and 2 bases from J; junction bases left unmatched: 4. The chain's CDR3 is CATGQEQETQYF. The CDR3 nucleotides read TGTGCCACCGGACAGGAGCAAGAGACCCAGTACTTC.

This chain uses TRBV5-4 with TRBJ2-3; 10 positions match TRBD1. Germline CDR1 reads SGHNT; CDR2 reads YYREEE (reference sequence). J lost 3 bases, V lost 2 bases, and 3 bases had no gene match. The CDR3 totals 15 residues. The CDR3 loop is CASSFDRGLTDTQYF. The DNA for the CDR3 is TGTGCCAGCAGCTTTGACAGGGGGCTTACAGATACGCAGTATTTT.